The 14 T cell receptor beta chains in this list originate from one sample, sequenced in a study of blood T cells in healthy people across ages (dated by TCRdb to the mid-2010s). The library was built by means of 5' RACE. Data came from an Illumina HiSeq 2500. A second 7 to 11 cycle PCR used a sample-barcoded 5' primer and a J-beta primer mix. TCRdb reanalyzed the raw reads on its own, using fastp at Q25 for trimming and MiXCR for clone calling, and kept in-frame beta chains. CDR3 protein sequences are deduplicated, and each keeps its most common genes and DNA. The sample yields about 670,000 distinct CDR3 sequences; 35% to 50% were counted once. The ten largest account for around 30% of the sample. The specimen sequenced was blood. The receptors here all came from a man aged 80 or over in good health.

The chain joins TRBV20-1 to TRBJ2-5; D may be TRBD2 (5 bases). Germline V gives CDR1 DFQATT, CDR2 SNEGSKA (reference sequence). The ends were cut back, 1 base at V and 11 bases at J, with 32 bases in the middle. The CDR3 totals 18 residues. CDR3 sequence (DNA): TGCAGTGCTAGAGTCGGTCGAGGCGGGTTAAGCTCCTACAATGAGCAGTACTTC. Its translation: CSARVGRGGLSSYNEQYF.

The chain couples TRBV15 to TRBJ1-1; 8 bases agree with TRBD1. This CDR3 comprises 17 residues. CDR1 and CDR2 (germline): LNHNV, YYDKDF (reference sequence). The junction had 9 bases not matched to a gene; V was cut back by 1 base and J by 2 bases. The CDR3 coding sequence is TGTGCCACCAGCAGAGGGACAGGGAGATGGGAAAACACTGAAGCTTTCTTT. Translating it yields CATSRGTGRWENTEAFF.

This clonotype came up many times. CDR3 region: CASSSSPLRGTVGTDTQYF. Here the CDR3 DNA reads TGTGCCAGCAGTTCCTCGCCGTTGCGCGGGACAGTGGGGACAGATACGCAGTATTTT. The V call is TRBV6-5, the J call TRBJ2-3; D may be TRBD1 (7 bases). The V gene's germline CDR1 is MNHEY and CDR2 SVGAGI. The CDR3 spans 19 residues. V lost 4 bases to trimming and J lost 3 bases, with 26 bases between them.

The sample holds one count of this clonotype. A read error is possible here, since a much larger clone lies one base away. The chain recombines TRBV18 with TRBJ2-5, with no clear D. The CDR3 spans 13 residues. In germline, CDR1 is KGHSH, CDR2 LQKENI. CDR3 in DNA: TGTGCCAGCGCACCACGTCAGGAAGAGACCCAGTACTTC. Encoded protein: CASAPRQEETQYF.

V gene TRBV14 combines with J gene TRBJ1-3, with D possibly being TRBD1 (5 bases). The CDR3 sequence is 14 residues long. Germline V CDR1 and CDR2: SGHDN, FVKESK. V was pared by 4 bases and J by 0 bases, with 7 bases between. CDR3: CASSPGHSGNTIYF. CDR3 DNA sequence: TGTGCCAGCAGCCCGGGGCACTCTGGAAACACCATATATTTT.

This chain connects TRBV18 to TRBJ1-1; D is unclear. Germline assignment: CDR1 KGHSH and CDR2 LQKENI. V lost 3 bases and J 1 base, leaving 18 bases between the germline ends. The length of the CDR3 is 17 residues. CDR3 nucleotide sequence: TGTGCCAGCTCACCGGAAATATTGGCGTCTGGGAACACTGAAGCTTTCTTT. Translation gives CASSPEILASGNTEAFF.

In regard to this clonotype: A read error may be the cause here, since a much bigger clone is one base away. V is TRBV4-3 and J is TRBJ2-3; no clear D gene. V was cut by 2 bases and J by 1 base, with 13 bases left in between. CDR1 and CDR2 (germline): LGHNA, YSLEER. The CDR3 has 16 amino acids. The CDR3 sequence: CASSQLVGSCTDTQYF. DNA of the CDR3: TGCGCCAGCAGCCAACTTGTGGGTAGTTGCACAGATACGCAGTATTTT.

This clonotype was recorded once. The chain couples TRBV5-1 to TRBJ2-3, with 7 bases lining up with TRBD2. Trimming at V came to 3 bases and at J to 4 bases, leaving 5 bases not matched to a gene. CDR1 and CDR2 from the germline V gene are SGHRS and YFSETQ. This CDR3 is 14 amino acids long. CDR3 sequence reads: CASSSGGGPDTQYF. The DNA for the CDR3 is TGCGCCAGCAGCTCGGGGGGAGGGCCAGATACGCAGTATTTT.

A few counts support this clonotype. This rearrangement joins TRBV7-2 to TRBJ2-1; the match to TRBD2 covers 8 bases. The V gene's germline CDR1 is SGHTA and CDR2 FQGNSA. The V gene end was trimmed by 4 bases and the J gene end by 8 bases; junction bases not matched to a gene: 13. CDR3 length: 16 residues. CDR3 bases: TGTGCCAGCAGCTCCGAAACGGGACTAGTGACTCATGAGCAGTTCTTC. The encoded protein is CASSSETGLVTHEQFF. Filled out from reference TRBV7-2 and TRBJ2-1, the complete variable domain reads GAGVSQSPSNKVTEKGKDVELRCDPISGHTALYWYRQSLGQGLEFLIYFQGNSAPDKSGLPSDRFSAERTGGSVSTLTIQRTQQEDSAVYLCASSSETGLVTHEQFFGPGTRLTVL.

This chain joins TRBV28 and TRBJ2-4, with D hard to call. Germline V CDR1 and CDR2: MDHEN, SYDVKM. Between the trimmed V and J ends, which lost 2 bases and 9 bases, there was a span of 8 bases. The CDR3 covers 12 residues. CDR3 region: CASSLDGTIQYF. CDR3 DNA: TGTGCCAGCAGTTTAGACGGAACCATTCAGTACTTC.

This clonotype has a count of ten or more. The chain has TRBV7-6 and TRBJ1-2, with TRBD1 matching 7 bases. From germline, CDR1 is SGHVS and CDR2 FNYEAQ. The CDR3 is 15 residues long. After removal of 4 bases from V and 7 bases from J, the junction contained 12 bases not matched to a gene. The CDR3 bases are TGTGCCAGCAGCTCCCCGGGGAGGGGGCCGAGTGGCTACACCTTC. It codes for CASSSPGRGPSGYTF.

This chain uses TRBV5-1 with TRBJ2-5; a possible D gene is TRBD2 (5 bases). The length of the CDR3 is 13 residues. V lost 1 base to trimming and J lost 5 bases, with 9 bases between them. Germline V CDR1 and CDR2: SGHRS, YFSETQ. The CDR3 DNA sequence: TGCGCCAGCAGCTTGAGCACGGGGGAGACCCAGTACTTC. This encodes CASSLSTGETQYF.

This clonotype was found a few times. The chain is built from TRBV18 and TRBJ2-5; D ambiguous. Trimming shortened V by 6 bases and J by 0 bases, and 11 bases separated the two germline ends. Germline CDR1 KGHSH, CDR2 LQKENI. The CDR3 is 14 residues long. The CDR3 DNA reads TGTGCCAGCTCGCTGCAACAAAACCAAGAGACCCAGTACTTC. This encodes CASSLQQNQETQYF.

The CDR3 DNA is TGTGCCAGCAGTTACGGGATGACGTCCAATGAGCAGTTCTTC. It is translated as CASSYGMTSNEQFF. The chain combines TRBV6-5 with TRBJ2-1; D call uncertain. Germline assignment: CDR1 MNHEY and CDR2 SVGAGI. Trimming stripped 2 bases from V and 6 bases from J, with 11 bases between. The CDR3 covers 14 residues.